This is a list of T cell receptor beta chains from one sample in a study of Graves' ophthalmopathy and Graves' hyperthyroidism. A single record per CDR3 protein comes from TCRdb applying MiXCR to the multiplex PCR reads. The repertoire holds 200,000 to 300,000 distinct CDR3 sequences, 45% seen once, with over 40% in the top ten. Sequencing was carried out using peripheral blood. Source of these receptors: an adult man with Graves' ophthalmopathy. CDR3s include the opening cysteine and the closing phenylalanine or tryptophan. The order of the fields is D gene, clone size, J gene, V gene, CDR3 DNA, CDR3 protein. The D gene is left open where the match is weak. Rows give clone size only sometimes, using once, few, many, or a class for an expanded clone.

>NA|NA|TRBJ1-2|TRBV29-1
TGCAGCTCCAGGACACAAAACTATGGCTACACCTTC
CSSRTQNYGYTF
>TRBD1|NA|TRBJ1-3|TRBV7-2
TGTGCCAGCAGCTGGACAGGCTCTAGCTCTGGAAACACCATATATTTT
CASSWTGSSSGNTIYF
>TRBD2|NA|TRBJ2-7|TRBV28
TGTGCCAGCAGTTTGGGGGGGGAGTACGAGCAGTACTTC
CASSLGGEYEQYF
>NA|NA|TRBJ2-2|TRBV10-3
TGTGCCATCAGTGAAGTCAGGGGCACCGGGGAGCTGTTTTTT
CAISEVRGTGELFF
>TRBD1|few|TRBJ1-2|TRBV7-6
TGTGCCAGCAGCTTCGGACAGGGGACTGCTAACTATGGCTACACCTTC
CASSFGQGTANYGYTF
>NA|NA|TRBJ2-5|TRBV10-1
TGCGCCAGCAGCCAAGGGTTAGGCGGGGAGACCCAGTACTTC
CASSQGLGGETQYF
>TRBD1|few|TRBJ1-6|TRBV12-3/TRBV12-4
TGTGCCAGCAGCCGCAACCCCGGGACAGGGGTTTTGCCACCCCTCCACTTT
CASSRNPGTGVLPPLHF
>NA|NA|TRBJ2-7|TRBV13
TGTGCCAGCAGCCCTCAGACGGCGGGATCCTCCTACGAGCAGTACTTC
CASSPQTAGSSYEQYF
>TRBD2|NA|TRBJ2-2|TRBV7-8
TGTGCCAGCAGCAAGACTAGCACCGCTGCCGGGGAGCTGTTTTTT
CASSKTSTAAGELFF
>TRBD1|many|TRBJ1-4|TRBV20-1
TGCAGTGCTCGCCAGGACAGGGTGAATGAAAAACTGTTTTTT
CSARQDRVNEKLFF
>NA|many|TRBJ1-6|TRBV2
TGTGCCAGCAGCGCGGGACGGCATAATTCACCCCTCCACTTT
CASSAGRHNSPLHF
>TRBD2|few|TRBJ2-3|TRBV2
TGTGCCAGCACCTCACGGGGGGGGGTCACAGATACGCAGTATTTT
CASTSRGGVTDTQYF